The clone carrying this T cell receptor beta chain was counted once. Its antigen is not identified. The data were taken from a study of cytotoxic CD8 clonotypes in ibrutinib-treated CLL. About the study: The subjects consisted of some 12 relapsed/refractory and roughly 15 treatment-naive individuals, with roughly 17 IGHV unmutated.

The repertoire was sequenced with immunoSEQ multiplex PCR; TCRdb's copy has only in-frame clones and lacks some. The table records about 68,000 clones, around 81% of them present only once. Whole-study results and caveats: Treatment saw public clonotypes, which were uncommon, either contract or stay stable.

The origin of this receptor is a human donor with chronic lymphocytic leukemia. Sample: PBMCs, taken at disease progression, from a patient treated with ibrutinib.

CDR3 bases: TGTGCCAGCAGTTTATCGGGGGGCTCGTACCTCGGCAATCAGCCCCAGCATTTT. Translation: CASSLSGGSYLGNQPQHF. The V call is TRBV27, the J call TRBJ1-5; perhaps TRBD1 as D (6 bases). Trimming pared 0 bases from V and 2 bases from J, leaving 17 bases between. Germline V gives CDR1 MNHEY, CDR2 SMNVEV (reference sequence). The CDR3 sequence is 18 residues long.